The entry below gives a single TCR beta chain sequence along with its context. The V gene's germline CDR1 is KGHSH and CDR2 LQKENI. This CDR3 spans 16 amino acids. Trimming pared 2 bases from V and 0 bases from J, leaving 11 bases between. The sample originates from a study of control samples from healthy donors and cancer patients. Measured with immunoSEQ multiplex PCR; TCRdb has only the in-frame clones, and not every one. Seen here are roughly 92,000 clones, around 83% observed once, and the top ten hold roughly 1.3%. The specimen sequenced was blood. The source is a woman aged 45-65 years in good health. The rearrangement joins TRBV18 to TRBJ1-5; D remains unclear. In DNA form, the CDR3 reads TGTGCCAGCTCACCAGTCTCAGGTAATAGCAATCAGCCCCAGCATTTT. The encoded protein is CASSPVSGNSNQPQHF.